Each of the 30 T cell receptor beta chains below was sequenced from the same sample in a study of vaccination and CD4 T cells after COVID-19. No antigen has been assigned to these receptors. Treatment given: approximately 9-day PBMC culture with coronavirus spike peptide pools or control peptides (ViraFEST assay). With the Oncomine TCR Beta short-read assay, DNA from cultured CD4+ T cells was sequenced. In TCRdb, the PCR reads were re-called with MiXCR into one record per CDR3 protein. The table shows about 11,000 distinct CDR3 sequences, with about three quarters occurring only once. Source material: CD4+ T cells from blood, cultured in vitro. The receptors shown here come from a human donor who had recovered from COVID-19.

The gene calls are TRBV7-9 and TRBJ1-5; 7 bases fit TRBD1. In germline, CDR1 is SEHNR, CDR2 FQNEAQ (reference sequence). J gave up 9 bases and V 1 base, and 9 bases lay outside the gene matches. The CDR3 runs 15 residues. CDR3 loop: CASSLGSGQARPQHF. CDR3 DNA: TGTGCCAGCAGCTTAGGTTCAGGACAGGCTCGGCCCCAGCATTTT. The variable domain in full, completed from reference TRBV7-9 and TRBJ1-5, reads DTGVSQNPRHKITKRGQNVTFRCDPISEHNRLYWYRQTLGQGPEFLTYFQNEAQLEKSRLLSDRFSAERPKGSFSTLEIQRTEQGDSAMYLCASSLGSGQARPQHFGDGTRLSIL.

CDR3 region: CASSYQGVRRPQHF. The DNA of the CDR3 is TGTGCCAGCAGTTACCAGGGAGTACGGCGGCCCCAGCATTTT. The chain combines TRBV28 with TRBJ1-5, with D possibly being TRBD1 (5 bases). From germline, CDR1 is MDHEN and CDR2 SYDVKM. The CDR3 sequence is 14 residues long. V was pared by 4 bases and J by 9 bases, with 16 bases between. The whole variable domain, filled in from reference TRBV28 and TRBJ1-5, reads DVKVTQSSRYLVKRTGEKVFLECVQDMDHENMFWYRQDPGLGLRLIYFSYDVKMKEKGDIPEGYSVSREKKERFSLILESASTNQTSMYLCASSYQGVRRPQHFGDGTRLSIL.

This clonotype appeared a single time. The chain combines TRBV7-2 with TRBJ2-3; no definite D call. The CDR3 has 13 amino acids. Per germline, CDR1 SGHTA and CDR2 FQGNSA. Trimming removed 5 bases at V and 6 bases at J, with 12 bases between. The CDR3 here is CASSPPTMDTQYF. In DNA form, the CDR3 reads TGTGCCAGCAGCCCCCCGACGATGGATACGCAGTATTTT.

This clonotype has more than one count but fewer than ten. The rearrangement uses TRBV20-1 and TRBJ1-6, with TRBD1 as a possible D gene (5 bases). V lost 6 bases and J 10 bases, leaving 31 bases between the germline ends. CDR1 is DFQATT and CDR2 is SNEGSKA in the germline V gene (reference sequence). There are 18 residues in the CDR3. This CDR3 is CSAAVHTPLLGVGSPLHF. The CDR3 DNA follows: TGCAGTGCCGCGGTGCATACCCCCTTGCTAGGGGTTGGATCACCCCTCCACTTT.

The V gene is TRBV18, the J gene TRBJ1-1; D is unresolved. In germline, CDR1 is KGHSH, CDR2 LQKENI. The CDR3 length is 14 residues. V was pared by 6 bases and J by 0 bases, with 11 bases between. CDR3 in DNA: TGTGCCAGCTCGCGGGAAGCAATGAACACTGAAGCTTTCTTT. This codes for CASSREAMNTEAFF.

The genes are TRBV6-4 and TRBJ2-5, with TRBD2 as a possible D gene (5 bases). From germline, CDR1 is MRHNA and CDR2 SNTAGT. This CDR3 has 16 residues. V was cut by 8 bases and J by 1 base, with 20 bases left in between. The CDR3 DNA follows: TGTGCCAGCGCCCATGTGGGAGCGGCGACCCAAGAGACCCAGTACTTC. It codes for CASAHVGAATQETQYF.

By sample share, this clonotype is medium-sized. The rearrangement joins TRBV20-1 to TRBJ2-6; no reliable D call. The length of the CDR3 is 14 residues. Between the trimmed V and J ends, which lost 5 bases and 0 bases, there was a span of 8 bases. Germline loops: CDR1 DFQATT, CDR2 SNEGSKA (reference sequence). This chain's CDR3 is CSASQLSGANVLTF. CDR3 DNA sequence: TGCAGTGCTTCACAGCTCTCTGGGGCCAACGTCCTGACTTTC.

CDR3 loop: CASSQGTSGEGTQYF. CDR3 bases: TGTGCCAGCAGCCAGGGGACTAGCGGTGAAGGGACCCAGTACTTC. V and J are TRBV7-6 and TRBJ2-5; 11 bases match TRBD2. V lost 5 bases to trimming and J lost 7 bases; unmatched junction nucleotides: 9. Germline V lookup: CDR1 SGHVS, CDR2 FNYEAQ. The CDR3 has 15 amino acids. Combining the CDR3 with reference TRBV7-6 and TRBJ2-5 gives the whole variable domain GAGVSQSPRYKVTKRGQDVALRCDPISGHVSLYWYRQALGQGPEFLTYFNYEAQQDKSGLPNDRFSAERPEGSISTLTIQRTEQRDSAMYRCASSQGTSGEGTQYFGPGTRLLVL.

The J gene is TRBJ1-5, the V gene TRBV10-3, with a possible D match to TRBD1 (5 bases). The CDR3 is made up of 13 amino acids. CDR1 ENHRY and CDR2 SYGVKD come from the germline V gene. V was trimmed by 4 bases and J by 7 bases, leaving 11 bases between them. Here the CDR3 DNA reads TGTGCCATCAGTGGGGGGACTGGCCAGCCCCAGCATTTT. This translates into CAISGGTGQPQHF.

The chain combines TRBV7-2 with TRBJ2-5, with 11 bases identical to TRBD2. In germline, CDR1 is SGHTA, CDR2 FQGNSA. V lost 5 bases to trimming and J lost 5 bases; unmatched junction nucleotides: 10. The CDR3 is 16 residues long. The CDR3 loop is CASSPAAGTSGETQYF. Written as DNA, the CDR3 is TGTGCCAGCAGCCCCGCCGCCGGGACTAGCGGTGAGACCCAGTACTTC.

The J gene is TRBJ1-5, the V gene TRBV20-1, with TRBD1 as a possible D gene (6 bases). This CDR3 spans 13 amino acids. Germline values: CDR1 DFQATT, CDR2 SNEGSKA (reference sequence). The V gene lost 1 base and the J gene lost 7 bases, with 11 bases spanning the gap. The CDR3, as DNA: TGCAGTGCTAGAGGCGGGGGCGGACAGCCCCAGCATTTT. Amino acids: CSARGGGGQPQHF.

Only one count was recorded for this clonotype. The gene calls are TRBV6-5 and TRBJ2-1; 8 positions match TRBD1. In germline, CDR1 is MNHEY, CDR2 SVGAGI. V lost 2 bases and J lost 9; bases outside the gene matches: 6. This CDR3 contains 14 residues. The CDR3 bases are TGTGCCAGCAGTTACACCGGACAGGGAAGTGAGCAGTTCTTC. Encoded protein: CASSYTGQGSEQFF.

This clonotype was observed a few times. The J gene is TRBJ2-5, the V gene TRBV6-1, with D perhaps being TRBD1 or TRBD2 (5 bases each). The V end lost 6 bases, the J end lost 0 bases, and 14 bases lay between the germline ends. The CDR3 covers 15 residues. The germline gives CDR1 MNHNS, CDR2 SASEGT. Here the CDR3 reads CASRQGRGDQETQYF. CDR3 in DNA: TGTGCCAGCAGGCAGGGAAGAGGGGACCAAGAGACCCAGTACTTC.

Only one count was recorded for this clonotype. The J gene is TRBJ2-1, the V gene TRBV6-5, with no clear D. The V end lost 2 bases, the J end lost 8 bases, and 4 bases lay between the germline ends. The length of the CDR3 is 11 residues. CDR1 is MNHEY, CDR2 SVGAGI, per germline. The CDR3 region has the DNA TGTGCCAGCAGTTACAGGTATGAGCAGTTCTTC. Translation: CASSYRYEQFF.

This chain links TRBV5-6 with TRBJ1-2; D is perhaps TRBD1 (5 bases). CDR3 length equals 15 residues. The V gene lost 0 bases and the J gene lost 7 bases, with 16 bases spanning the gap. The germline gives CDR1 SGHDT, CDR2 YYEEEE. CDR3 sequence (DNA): TGTGCCAGCAGCTTGGCCGGCGGGGCCCGTCCTGGCTACACCTTC. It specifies CASSLAGGARPGYTF.

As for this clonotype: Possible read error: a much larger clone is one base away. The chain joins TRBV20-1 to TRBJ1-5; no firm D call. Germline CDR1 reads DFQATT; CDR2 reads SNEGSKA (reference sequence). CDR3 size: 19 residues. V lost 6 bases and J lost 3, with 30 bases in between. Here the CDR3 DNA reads TGCAGTGCGACTTCCAACTTGGTCTGGAGCTTGGTTAACAATCAGCCCCAGCATTTT. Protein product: CSATSNLVWSLVNNQPQHF.

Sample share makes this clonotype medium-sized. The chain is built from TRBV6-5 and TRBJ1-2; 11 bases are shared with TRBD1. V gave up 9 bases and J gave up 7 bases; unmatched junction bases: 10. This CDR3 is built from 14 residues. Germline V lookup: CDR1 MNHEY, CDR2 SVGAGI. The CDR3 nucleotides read TGTGCCAGTTGTTACACGGGACAGGGGGGTGGCTACACCTTC. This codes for CASCYTGQGGGYTF.

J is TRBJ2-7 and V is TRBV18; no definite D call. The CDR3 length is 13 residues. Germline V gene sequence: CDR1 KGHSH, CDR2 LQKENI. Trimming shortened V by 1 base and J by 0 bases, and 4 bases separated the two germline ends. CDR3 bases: TGTGCCAGCTCACCACTGAGCTCCTACGAGCAGTACTTC. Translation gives CASSPLSSYEQYF. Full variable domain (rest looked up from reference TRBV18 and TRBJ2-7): NAGVMQNPRHLVRRRGQEARLRCSPMKGHSHVYWYRQLPEEGLKFMVYLQKENIIDESGMPKERFSAEFPKEGPSILRIQQVVRGDSAAYFCASSPLSSYEQYFGPGTRLTVT.

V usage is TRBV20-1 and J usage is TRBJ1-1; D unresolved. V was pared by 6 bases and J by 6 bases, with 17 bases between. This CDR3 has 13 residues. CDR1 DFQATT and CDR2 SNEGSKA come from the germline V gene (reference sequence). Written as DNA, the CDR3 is TGCAGTGCGCGGACGGCCTTTTCCGCTGAAGCTTTCTTT. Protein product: CSARTAFSAEAFF.

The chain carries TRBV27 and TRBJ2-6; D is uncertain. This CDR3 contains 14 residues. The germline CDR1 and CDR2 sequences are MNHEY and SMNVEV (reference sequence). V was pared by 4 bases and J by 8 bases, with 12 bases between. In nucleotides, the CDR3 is TGTGCCAGCAGTTCAGTCATGGTGACCAACGTCCTGACTTTC. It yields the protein CASSSVMVTNVLTF.

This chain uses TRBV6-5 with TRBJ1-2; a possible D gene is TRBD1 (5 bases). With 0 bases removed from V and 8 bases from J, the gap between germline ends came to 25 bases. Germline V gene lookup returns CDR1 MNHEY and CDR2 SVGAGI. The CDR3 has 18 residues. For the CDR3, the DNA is TGTGCCAGCAGTTACTCGAAGGCGGCGGGTAGGGGCCAAGGCGGCTACACCTTC. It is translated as CASSYSKAAGRGQGGYTF.

CDR3: CASSETGNYGYTF. Written as DNA, the CDR3 is TGTGCCAGCAGTGAAACAGGAAACTATGGCTACACCTTC. This chain uses TRBV6-1 with TRBJ1-2, with D possibly being TRBD1 (5 bases). Germline CDR1 MNHNS, CDR2 SASEGT. V was trimmed by 2 bases and J by 2 bases, leaving 6 bases between them. This CDR3 spans 13 amino acids.

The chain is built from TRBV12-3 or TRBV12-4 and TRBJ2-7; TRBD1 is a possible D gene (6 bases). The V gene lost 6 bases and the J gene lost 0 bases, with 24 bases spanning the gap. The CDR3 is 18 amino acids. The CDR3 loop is CASSSGHLSFLSSYEQYF. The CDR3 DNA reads TGTGCCAGCAGCTCGGGACACCTTAGCTTCCTTAGCTCCTACGAGCAGTACTTC.

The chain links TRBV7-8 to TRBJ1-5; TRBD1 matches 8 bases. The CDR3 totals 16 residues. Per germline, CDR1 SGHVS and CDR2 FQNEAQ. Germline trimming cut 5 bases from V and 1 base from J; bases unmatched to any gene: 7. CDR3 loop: CASSRGTGSSNQPQHF. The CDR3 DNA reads TGTGCCAGCAGCCGGGGGACAGGCTCCAGCAATCAGCCCCAGCATTTT. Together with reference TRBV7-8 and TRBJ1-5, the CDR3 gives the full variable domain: GAGVSQSPRYKVAKRGQDVALRCDPISGHVSLFWYQQALGQGPEFLTYFQNEAQLDKSGLPSDRFFAERPEGSVSTLKIQRTQQEDSAVYLCASSRGTGSSNQPQHFGDGTRLSIL.

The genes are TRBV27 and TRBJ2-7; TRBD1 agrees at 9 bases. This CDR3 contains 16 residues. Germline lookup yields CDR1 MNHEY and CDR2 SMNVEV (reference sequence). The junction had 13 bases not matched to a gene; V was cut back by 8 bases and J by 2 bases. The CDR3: CASRTSTGQGTYEQYF. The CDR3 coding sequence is TGTGCCAGCCGAACTTCCACGGGACAGGGAACCTACGAGCAGTACTTC.

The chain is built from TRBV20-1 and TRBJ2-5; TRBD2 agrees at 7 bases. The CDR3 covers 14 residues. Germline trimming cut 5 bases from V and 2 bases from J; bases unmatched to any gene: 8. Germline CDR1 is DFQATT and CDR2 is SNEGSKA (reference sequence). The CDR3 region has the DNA TGCAGTGCTTACCGACTAGCTCGACAAGAGACCCAGTACTTC. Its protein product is CSAYRLARQETQYF.

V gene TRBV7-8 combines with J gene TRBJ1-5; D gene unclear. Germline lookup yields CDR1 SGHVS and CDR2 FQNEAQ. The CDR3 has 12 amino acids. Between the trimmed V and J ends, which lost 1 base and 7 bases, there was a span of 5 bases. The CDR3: CASSLDTQPQHF. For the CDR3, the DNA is TGTGCCAGCAGCTTAGACACCCAGCCCCAGCATTTT. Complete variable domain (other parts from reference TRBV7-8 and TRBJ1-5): GAGVSQSPRYKVAKRGQDVALRCDPISGHVSLFWYQQALGQGPEFLTYFQNEAQLDKSGLPSDRFFAERPEGSVSTLKIQRTQQEDSAVYLCASSLDTQPQHFGDGTRLSIL.

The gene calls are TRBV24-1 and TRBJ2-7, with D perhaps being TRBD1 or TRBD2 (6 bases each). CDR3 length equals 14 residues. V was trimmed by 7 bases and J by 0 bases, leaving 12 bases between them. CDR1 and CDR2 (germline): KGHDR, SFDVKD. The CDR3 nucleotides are TGTGCCACCAGGGCGGGACACCCCTCCTACGAGCAGTACTTC. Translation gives CATRAGHPSYEQYF.

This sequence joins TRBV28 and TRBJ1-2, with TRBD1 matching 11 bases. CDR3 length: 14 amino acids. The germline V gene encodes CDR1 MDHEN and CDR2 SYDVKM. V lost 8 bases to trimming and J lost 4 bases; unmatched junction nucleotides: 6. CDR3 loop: CASRSGQGAYGYTF. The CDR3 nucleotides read TGTGCCAGCCGATCCGGACAGGGGGCCTATGGCTACACCTTC.

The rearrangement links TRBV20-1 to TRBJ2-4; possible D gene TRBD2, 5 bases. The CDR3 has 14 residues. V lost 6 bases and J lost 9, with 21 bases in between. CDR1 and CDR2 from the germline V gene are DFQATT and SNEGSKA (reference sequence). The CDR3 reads CSAPPHSGLGIQYF. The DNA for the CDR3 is TGCAGTGCCCCTCCCCACTCGGGGTTGGGCATTCAGTACTTC.